The 6 T cell receptor beta chains below come from one sample, sequenced in a study of blood T cell repertoires in COVID-19. Data came from immunoSEQ multiplex PCR; TCRdb stores just in-frame clones and leaves some out. The sample lists 70,000 to 100,000 clones; 90% to 95% were seen once. Sequenced material: peripheral blood. The receptors come from a man in his 60s with acute or convalescent COVID-19.

The chain links TRBV4-3 to TRBJ2-3, with 11 bases fitting TRBD2. Germline V CDR1 and CDR2: LGHNA, YSLEER. CDR3 length: 18 residues. V lost 3 bases to trimming and J lost 1 base; unmatched junction nucleotides: 9. CDR3 amino acids: CASSQFLAGGPRTDTQYF. The CDR3, as DNA: TGCGCCAGCAGCCAGTTTCTAGCGGGAGGTCCCCGCACAGATACGCAGTATTTT.

The V call is TRBV11-2, the J call TRBJ2-1, with 10 bases that match TRBD2. This CDR3 has 19 amino acids. CDR1 and CDR2 (germline): SGHAT, FQNNGV. V was pared by 4 bases and J by 7 bases, with 19 bases of the junction left unmatched. The CDR3, as DNA: TGTGCCAGCAGCTCCATAGGGTCCAGCGGGAGGGCCGAGCTAAATGAGCAGTTCTTC. It translates to CASSSIGSSGRAELNEQFF.

The chain uses TRBV27 and TRBJ1-5, with a weak D call TRBD1 (5 bases). V lost 3 bases, J lost 7 bases, and 10 bases lay in between. This CDR3 contains 13 residues. Per the germline V gene, CDR1 is MNHEY and CDR2 is SMNVEV (reference sequence). The CDR3 sequence is CASSLPGWQPQHF. DNA for the CDR3: TGTGCCAGCAGTTTGCCAGGGTGGCAGCCCCAGCATTTT.

The gene calls are TRBV7-9 and TRBJ2-1, with TRBD2 matching 10 bases. CDR1 is SEHNR and CDR2 is FQNEAQ in the germline V gene (reference sequence). The V and J ends lost 7 bases and 3 bases, in that order; junction bases with no gene match: 12. The CDR3 covers 17 residues. The CDR3 DNA sequence: TGTGCCAGCACCGGGGGGCTAGCGGGAGCTGGCTACAATGAGCAGTTCTTC. As protein: CASTGGLAGAGYNEQFF. Complete variable domain (other parts from reference TRBV7-9 and TRBJ2-1): DTGVSQNPRHKITKRGQNVTFRCDPISEHNRLYWYRQTLGQGPEFLTYFQNEAQLEKSRLLSDRFSAERPKGSFSTLEIQRTEQGDSAMYLCASTGGLAGAGYNEQFFGPGTRLTVL.

The chain links TRBV2 to TRBJ2-7, with D perhaps TRBD2 (6 bases). V gave up 4 bases and J gave up 6 bases, with 10 bases separating them. CDR1 is SNHLY, CDR2 FYNNEI, per germline. CDR3 length: 12 amino acids. The chain's CDR3 is CASSVEGSEQYF. In DNA, the CDR3 is TGTGCCAGCAGTGTGGAGGGTTCCGAGCAGTACTTC.

The rearrangement joins TRBV7-2 to TRBJ2-3; TRBD1 is a possible D gene (5 bases). The V gene lost 1 base and the J gene lost 6 bases, with 8 bases spanning the gap. Germline CDR1 SGHTA, CDR2 FQGNSA. The CDR3 covers 13 residues. CDR3 protein: CASSLDPGDTQYF. CDR3 DNA: TGTGCCAGCAGCTTAGACCCAGGGGATACGCAGTATTTT.